Presented here are 6 T cell receptor beta chains from one specimen sequenced in a study of cytomegalovirus exposure and HLA in healthy donors. The study ran its PCR with 60 Vbeta and 13 Jbeta primers. Only in-frame clones appear in the TCRdb table, and some are missing; sequencing was by immunoSEQ multiplex PCR. The data show about 120,000 clones, about 80% seen once. The material sequenced was PBMCs. The receptors derive from a man aged 18 to 30 in good health and CMV-seronegative.

The rearrangement uses TRBV6-1 and TRBJ2-1, with D maybe TRBD2 (5 bases). From germline, CDR1 is MNHNS and CDR2 SASEGT. The CDR3 consists of 15 residues. V shed 7 bases and J shed 2 bases, with 15 bases lying between them. CDR3 DNA: TGTGCCAGCATCCCCCCGCTAGCCCCCTACAATGAGCAGTTCTTC. Amino acid sequence: CASIPPLAPYNEQFF.

V gene TRBV18 combines with J gene TRBJ2-1; 7 bases match TRBD1. The CDR3 runs 15 residues. Losses at the gene ends were 5 bases for V and 0 bases for J; bases not matched to a gene: 4. Germline CDR1 is KGHSH and CDR2 is LQKENI. CDR3 protein: CASSVQGSSYNEQFF. CDR3 coding DNA: TGTGCCAGCTCAGTACAGGGGAGCTCCTACAATGAGCAGTTCTTC.

This clone was observed a few times. The chain couples TRBV4-3 to TRBJ1-2, with TRBD1 identical over 7 bases. Germline assignment: CDR1 LGHNA and CDR2 YSLEER. The CDR3 has 15 amino acids. V trimming: 3 bases; J trimming: 2 bases; junction bases outside the gene matches: 6. Here the CDR3 reads CASSHTGQFNYGYTF. DNA of the CDR3: TGCGCCAGCAGCCACACGGGACAGTTCAACTATGGCTACACCTTC.

The J gene is TRBJ2-5, the V gene TRBV7-9; D is unclear. Trimming took off 4 bases at V and 0 bases at J, with 9 bases between the two ends. The CDR3 extends over 14 amino acids. Looked up from germline, CDR1 is SEHNR and CDR2 is FQNEAQ (reference sequence). In nucleotides, the CDR3 is TGTGCCAGCAGCTCACTCCAGGACCAAGAGACCCAGTACTTC. Translation gives CASSSLQDQETQYF.

This chain links TRBV29-1 with TRBJ2-5, with 9 nucleotides matching TRBD1. Per the germline V gene, CDR1 is SQVTM and CDR2 is ANQGSEA. V shed 7 bases and J 2 bases; nucleotides not matched to a gene: 8. The CDR3 sequence is 14 residues long. CDR3 nucleotide sequence: TGCAGCGCCAACAGGGGGCACTCTCAAGAGACCCAGTACTTC. Translated: CSANRGHSQETQYF. The complete variable domain, with remaining parts taken from reference TRBV29-1 and TRBJ2-5, reads SAVISQKPSRDICQRGTSLTIQCQVDSQVTMMFWYRQQPGQSLTLIATANQGSEATYESGFVIDKFPISRPNLTFSTLTVSNMSPEDSSIYLCSANRGHSQETQYFGPGTRLLVL.

The V and J genes are TRBV6-1 and TRBJ1-1, with D possibly matching TRBD1 (5 bases). Germline V lookup: CDR1 MNHNS, CDR2 SASEGT. The CDR3 spans 14 residues. Trimming removed 4 bases from V and 0 bases from J, with 9 bases in between. The CDR3 is CASSGQGVNTEAFF. CDR3 bases: TGTGCCAGCAGTGGGCAGGGCGTGAACACTGAAGCTTTCTTT.